These T cell receptor beta chains were read from a single sample in a study of CD4 T cells in relation to SARS-CoV-2 and coronaviruses. Clones were read by immunoSEQ multiplex PCR, and TCRdb kept only the in-frame ones, dropping some. The sample has roughly 63,000 clones, about 95% seen once. Sequencing was performed on naive CD4+ T cells from PBMCs. The receptors derive from a human donor in good health. Each CDR3 is given with its conserved first and last residue. D genes are given only for firm matches. Some rows have no size entry. The others give once, few or many, or a class for an expanded clone.

clone_size	v_call	j_call	d_call	cdr3_nt	cdr3_aa
.	TRBV5-1	TRBJ2-3	TRBD1	TGCGCCAGCAGTTCAGGAGCACAGGGGAACACAGATACGCAGTATTTT	CASSSGAQGNTDTQYF
.	TRBV3-1/TRBV3-2	TRBJ2-3	.	TGTGCCAGCAGCCGTATGGGAGGCTTCACAGATACGCAGTATTTT	CASSRMGGFTDTQYF
.	TRBV4-1	TRBJ1-2	.	TGCGCCAGCAGCCAAGTGGAAATGCGAACAGGGCAAGATGGCTACACCTTC	CASSQVEMRTGQDGYTF
.	TRBV5-1	TRBJ1-6	.	TGCGCCAGCACCTTGGATCCAGGGGCCGGAGCTAATTCACCCCTCCACTTT	CASTLDPGAGANSPLHF
.	TRBV30	TRBJ2-1	TRBD2	TGTGCCTGGGCTAGCGGGTCGAGCTCCTACAATGAGCAGTTCTTC	CAWASGSSSYNEQFF
once	TRBV6-1	TRBJ2-5	TRBD1	TGTGCCAGCAGTGATTTACTCGGGACAGGGGGTTCCCAAGAGACCCAGTACTTC	CASSDLLGTGGSQETQYF
.	TRBV5-1	TRBJ1-6	TRBD1	TGCGCCAGCAGCAACAGCAGGGGGGATTCACCCCTCCACTTT	CASSNSRGDSPLHF
.	TRBV15	TRBJ2-2	.	TGTGCCACCAGCAGAGACCCCCCGGTGGCGGGTTTGGTTGGCGGGGAGCTGTTTTTT	CATSRDPPVAGLVGGELFF
.	TRBV7-6	TRBJ2-2	TRBD2	TGTGCCAGCAGCTCAACCGTCCGGGACTACTCCTTGTCGGTCACCGGGGAGCTGTTTTTT	CASSSTVRDYSLSVTGELFF
.	TRBV12-3/TRBV12-4	TRBJ1-2	.	TGTGCCAGCAGCCAGGGGCACTATGGCTACACCTTC	CASSQGHYGYTF
.	TRBV4-1	TRBJ2-1	TRBD2	TGCGCCAGCAGCCATCCTTTAGCGGGCCTTTACAATGAGCAGTTCTTC	CASSHPLAGLYNEQFF
.	TRBV3-1/TRBV3-2	TRBJ2-5	TRBD2	TGTGCCAGCAGCCAGAGCGGGACTAGCGGGAGGGCGAAGACCCAGTACTTC	CASSQSGTSGRAKTQYF
.	TRBV5-1	TRBJ2-7	.	TGCGCCAGCAGCTTGGCCGGGGGCAACTACGAGCAGTACTTC	CASSLAGGNYEQYF
.	TRBV5-4	TRBJ1-2	.	TGTGCCAGCAGCGTGACCGGGACTCCCAACTATGGCTACACCTTC	CASSVTGTPNYGYTF
.	TRBV28	TRBJ2-7	TRBD2	TGTGCCAGCAGGGGGGGGACGGGGAACTACGAGCAGTACTTC	CASRGGTGNYEQYF
.	TRBV2	TRBJ2-1	.	TGTGCCAGCAGTGAAATGTTTAGCCCATCCTACAATGAGCAGTTCTTC	CASSEMFSPSYNEQFF
once	TRBV11-2	TRBJ2-5	.	TGTGCCAGCAGGTGGCAGGCCCAGGGAGAGACCCAGTACTTC	CASRWQAQGETQYF
.	TRBV28	TRBJ1-3	TRBD1	TGTGCCAGCAGTTCACAGGGGGCACTTGGAAACACCATATATTTT	CASSSQGALGNTIYF
.	TRBV27	TRBJ1-5	.	TGTGCCAGCAGTTTACGCGGGGGTCAGCCCCAGCATTTT	CASSLRGGQPQHF
.	TRBV6-5	TRBJ2-1	TRBD2	TGTGCCAGCAGCTCGAGCGGGAGCGGATACAATGAGCAGTTCTTC	CASSSSGSGYNEQFF
.	TRBV19	TRBJ1-5	.	TGTGCCAGTAGTAACACACGCCTACAGGGTCAGCCCCAGCATTTT	CASSNTRLQGQPQHF
.	TRBV6-5	TRBJ2-7	.	TGTGCCAGCAGTTACTCCTTCCCCGGGACCTACGAGCAGTACTTC	CASSYSFPGTYEQYF
.	TRBV28	TRBJ2-3	.	TGTGCCAGCAGTTTCTTCCTGCGGGACTTATTCCGGACGCAGTATTTT	CASSFFLRDLFRTQYF
.	TRBV6-1	TRBJ2-5	TRBD2	TGTGCCAGCAGTGAGTTTGTGGCTAGCGGGACCCAAGAGACCCAGTACTTC	CASSEFVASGTQETQYF
.	TRBV21-1	TRBJ1-4	.	TGTGCCAGCAGCAAGTGCGATGCAACTAATGAAAAACTGTTTTTT	CASSKCDATNEKLFF
.	TRBV2	TRBJ2-1	.	TGTGCCAGCAGAGTACCCGGGACACCCAATGAGCAGTTCTTC	CASRVPGTPNEQFF
once	TRBV27	TRBJ1-1	TRBD1	TGTGCCAGCAGTTTATTCTTTGGACAGGGGGCCTTCGGCACTGAAGCTTTCTTT	CASSLFFGQGAFGTEAFF
.	TRBV6-1	TRBJ2-5	.	TGTGCCAGCAGTGAACCCGCGGGGCTGGGGGAGACCCAGTACTTC	CASSEPAGLGETQYF
.	TRBV19	TRBJ2-5	TRBD1	TGTGCCAGTAGTATAGGGATCCGGGACAGTCAAGAGACCCAGTACTTC	CASSIGIRDSQETQYF
.	TRBV27	TRBJ2-3	.	TGTGCCAGCAGCCAAAGCCGAGGACCCACAGATACGCAGTATTTT	CASSQSRGPTDTQYF
.	TRBV6-5	TRBJ1-1	.	TGTGCCAGCAGTTACGCCGGCACTGAAGCTTTCTTT	CASSYAGTEAFF
once	TRBV7-2	TRBJ1-5	.	TGTGCCAGCAGCTTAGGTCGAGGTAATCAGCCCCAGCATTTT	CASSLGRGNQPQHF
.	TRBV7-9	TRBJ2-1	TRBD2	TGTGCCAGCAGCTTAATCGCTAGCGGGGTCGGGCAGTTCTTC	CASSLIASGVGQFF